This TCR beta chain is drawn from a study of cytomegalovirus exposure and HLA in healthy donors. V was clipped by 3 bases and J by 9 bases; unmatched bases: 16. Germline CDR1 and CDR2: LNHNV and YYDKDF (reference sequence). The CDR3 loop spans 16 amino acids. Points on this clone: Its antigen remains unknown.

Amplification used 60 Vbeta primers and 13 Jbeta primers. Method: immunoSEQ multiplex PCR; TCRdb's copy keeps in-frame clones and lacks some. The sample lists approximately 100,000 clones, roughly three quarters occurring once. Study-wide points: The presence/absence work took it that sequencing depth was about the same across donors.

The chain links TRBV15 to TRBJ2-7, with 8 nucleotides matching TRBD2. The sample consisted of PBMCs. The receptor's source is a man aged 40-49 years in good health and CMV-seronegative. The CDR3 DNA sequence: TGTGCCACCAGCAGGGCCCTGACTAGCGACGCCACCGGGCAGTACTTC. It translates to CATSRALTSDATGQYF. Full variable domain (rest looked up from reference TRBV15 and TRBJ2-7): DAMVIQNPRYQVTQFGKPVTLSCSQTLNHNVMYWYQQKSSQAPKLLFHYYDKDFNNEADTPDNFQSRRPNTSFCFLDIRSPGLGDTAMYLCATSRALTSDATGQYFGPGTRLTVT.